The entry that follows covers one TCR beta chain sequence. Its target is unknown. MiXCR, applied by TCRdb to the reads, yields one record per CDR3 protein. The table lists 450,000 to 550,000 distinct CDR3 sequences, approximately 40% of them singletons. The data derive from a study of T cell repertoires in cytomegalovirus infection. The TCR sequence derives from a human donor in good health (CMV status not recorded). Some clones in this sample may be carry-over from other donors' samples. Sequenced material: cultured PBMCs, taken from culture after CMV antigen stimulation.

CDR3 DNA sequence: TGTGCCAGCAGCTTAATCCCTTTGGGGATTGGGGGCAAAAACATTCAGTACTTC. Encoded protein: CASSLIPLGIGGKNIQYF. The chain joins TRBV7-2 to TRBJ2-4; tentatively, D is TRBD1 or TRBD2 (5 bases each). Germline-derived CDR1 and CDR2 are SGHTA and FQGNSA. The CDR3 is 18 residues long. V lost 2 bases to trimming and J lost 3 bases, with 20 bases between them.